The next 13 T cell receptor beta chains were all read from a single sample in a study of T cell repertoires in aging, cancer and after chemotherapy. The template was genomic DNA from peripheral blood, not RNA. A mixed TRB-A/B primer pool amplified rearranged TRB by multiplex touch-down PCR. In TCRdb, the multiplex PCR reads were re-called with MiXCR into one record per CDR3 protein. The sample has fewer than 1,500 distinct CDR3 sequences; roughly 29% are singletons. The source material was blood. These TCRs come from a human donor with a solid tumor.

This clonotype is labeled medium-sized. The V and J genes are TRBV24-1 and TRBJ2-2; D unresolved. Germline V gene sequence: CDR1 KGHDR, CDR2 SFDVKD. V gave up 9 bases and J gave up 7 bases, with 23 bases separating them. The CDR3 runs 16 residues. CDR3 in amino acids: CATQSRAGSDGGELFF. The CDR3 DNA reads TGTGCCACCCAGAGCCGGGCAGGATCTGATGGCGGGGAGCTGTTTTTT.

This clonotype has a single count. The gene calls are TRBV7-9 and TRBJ1-1; D is perhaps TRBD1 (6 bases). Germline V lookup: CDR1 SEHNR, CDR2 FQNEAQ (reference sequence). This CDR3 is built from 14 residues. Trimming took 3 bases from V and 1 from J, leaving 9 bases between them. This chain's CDR3 is CASSFKGGNTEAFF. The CDR3 DNA reads TGTGCCAGCAGCTTCAAGGGGGGGAACACTGAAGCTTTCTTT. Variable domain in full (rest from reference TRBV7-9 and TRBJ1-1): DTGVSQNPRHKITKRGQNVTFRCDPISEHNRLYWYRQTLGQGPEFLTYFQNEAQLEKSRLLSDRFSAERPKGSFSTLEIQRTEQGDSAMYLCASSFKGGNTEAFFGQGTRLTVV.

This clonotype was seen more than once but under ten times. The chain employs TRBV2 and TRBJ2-5, with 13 bases fitting TRBD2. In germline, CDR1 is SNHLY, CDR2 FYNNEI. Trimming cost V 6 bases and J 2 bases; bases outside gene matches: 6. This CDR3 has 16 residues. The DNA of the CDR3 is TGTGCCAGCAGGCGCCGACTAGCGGGGGGACAAGAGACCCAGTACTTC. This gives the protein CASRRRLAGGQETQYF. The full variable domain, with the rest looked up from reference TRBV2 and TRBJ2-5, is EPEVTQTPSHQVTQMGQEVILRCVPISNHLYFYWYRQILGQKVEFLVSFYNNEISEKSEIFDDQFSVERPDGSNFTLKIRSTKLEDSAMYFCASRRRLAGGQETQYFGPGTRLLVL.

In its sample, this clonotype ranks as large. V usage is TRBV27 and J usage is TRBJ2-2; unclear D gene. This CDR3 region has 12 residues. V lost 8 bases to trimming and J lost 4 bases, with 8 bases between them. From germline, CDR1 is MNHEY and CDR2 SMNVEV (reference sequence). The CDR3: CASGGFTGELFF. The CDR3 DNA reads as TGTGCCAGCGGTGGGTTCACCGGGGAGCTGTTTTTT.

V and J are TRBV2 and TRBJ1-5; D uncertain. CDR1 and CDR2 from the germline V gene are SNHLY and FYNNEI. The CDR3 length is 12 residues. The V end was cut by 0 bases, the J end by 9 bases, with 6 bases between. This chain's CDR3 is CASSEALGPQHF. In DNA form, the CDR3 reads TGTGCCAGCAGTGAAGCCCTGGGGCCCCAGCATTTT.

This clonotype is labeled large. The chain joins TRBV19 to TRBJ1-6; TRBD1 matches 8 bases. Germline CDR1 reads LNHDA; CDR2 reads SQIVND (reference sequence). CDR3 length equals 13 residues. With V trimmed by 5 bases and J by 9 bases, 3 bases remained unmatched. The CDR3 is CASSGQGISPLHF. DNA for the CDR3: TGTGCCAGTAGTGGACAGGGCATTTCACCCCTCCACTTT.

The V call is TRBV21-1, the J call TRBJ2-7; TRBD2 reflects the table's D call only, with no check against the DNA. TRBV21-1 is noted as a pseudogene. This CDR3 has 18 residues. The CDR3: CASSKVRLVGANYYEQYF. As DNA, the CDR3 is TGTGCCAGCAGCAAAGTCAGACTAGTGGGGGCGAACTACTACGAGCAGTACTTC.

As concerns this clonotype: This sequence may be a read error, since a much larger clone differs from it by one base. The genes are TRBV10-2 and TRBJ2-3; D is unresolved. Looked up from germline, CDR1 is WSHSY and CDR2 is SAAADI. The CDR3 sequence is 13 residues long. Trimming shortened V by 4 bases and J by 7 bases, and 12 bases separated the two germline ends. This chain's CDR3 is CASSAYGGNTQYF. The CDR3 bases are TGCGCCAGCAGTGCCTACGGCGGAAATACGCAGTATTTT.

Relative to its sample, this clonotype is medium-sized. The rearrangement uses TRBV5-1 and TRBJ2-5, with 9 bases identical to TRBD2. Trimming cost V 3 bases and J 2 bases; bases outside gene matches: 11. Germline loops: CDR1 SGHRS, CDR2 YFSETQ. CDR3 length: 17 residues. DNA of the CDR3: TGCGCCAGCAGCTCCGGGGGGTTTAGCGGGGGACAAGAGACCCAGTACTTC. Its translation is CASSSGGFSGGQETQYF.

In its sample, this clonotype ranks as medium-sized. The chain recombines TRBV6-4 with TRBJ2-2; perhaps TRBD2 as D (7 bases). This CDR3 comprises 15 residues. The V and J ends lost 4 bases and 0 bases respectively, with 9 bases between them. Germline CDR1 and CDR2: MRHNA and SNTAGT. The CDR3 loop is CASSGGGPNTGELFF. CDR3 DNA sequence: TGTGCCAGCAGTGGGGGGGGCCCGAACACCGGGGAGCTGTTTTTT.

This clonotype is medium-sized by share. The CDR3 loop is CASSTRGLYTDTQYF. As DNA, the CDR3 is TGTGCCAGCAGCACCCGGGGGTTATACACAGATACGCAGTATTTT. The rearrangement links TRBV7-2 to TRBJ2-3; weak D call: TRBD2 (6 bases). This CDR3 region has 15 residues. Trimming pared 5 bases from V and 2 bases from J, leaving 14 bases between. Germline CDR1 reads SGHTA; CDR2 reads FQGNSA.

This clonotype is classed as medium-sized. The chain's CDR3 is CASSYGQGAYSNQPQHF. The CDR3 coding sequence is TGTGCCAGCAGTTATGGACAGGGGGCATATAGCAATCAGCCCCAGCATTTT. The V call is TRBV12-3 or TRBV12-4, the J call TRBJ1-5; 11 positions agree with TRBD1. The V gene end was trimmed by 4 bases and the J gene end by 0 bases; junction bases not matched to a gene: 5. The CDR3 is 17 residues long.

By share, this clonotype ranks as medium-sized. The V call is TRBV11-2, the J call TRBJ2-3, with a weak D call TRBD2 (5 bases). The CDR3 is 14 residues long. V lost 7 bases to trimming and J lost 1 base, with 12 bases between them. Germline values: CDR1 SGHAT, CDR2 FQNNGV. CDR3 bases: TGTGCCAGCATGCTCTTCGGGGGCACAGATACGCAGTATTTT. This gives the protein CASMLFGGTDTQYF. Based on the CDR3 plus reference TRBV11-2 and TRBJ2-3, the full variable domain is EAGVAQSPRYKIIEKRQSVAFWCNPISGHATLYWYQQILGQGPKLLIQFQNNGVVDDSQLPKDRFSAERLKGVDSTLKIQPAKLEDSAVYLCASMLFGGTDTQYFGPGTRLTVL.